One sample yielded the 19 T cell receptor beta chains listed below, sequenced in a study of blood T cells in healthy people across ages. A second PCR of 7 to 11 cycles used a sample-barcoded 5' primer and a J-beta primer mix. TCRdb independently ran MiXCR on the 5' RACE reads; one entry per CDR3 protein. The sample yields approximately 850,000 distinct CDR3 sequences, more than 45% seen once. The sequenced material came from blood. These receptors were obtained from a man younger than 45 in good health.

This clonotype has ten or more counts. The V gene is TRBV29-1, the J gene TRBJ2-4; 10 bases agree with TRBD2. CDR1 and CDR2 from the germline V gene are SQVTM and ANQGSEA. The V gene end was trimmed by 4 bases and the J gene end by 9 bases; junction bases not matched to a gene: 6. This CDR3 spans 13 amino acids. In DNA, the CDR3 is TGCAGCGTTGCTCCTAGCGGGAGTGCCATTCAGTACTTC. Protein product: CSVAPSGSAIQYF.

In the case of this clonotype: It may be a read error: a sequence one base away is much more abundant. The chain uses TRBV3-1 and TRBJ1-2; 12 bases are a match to TRBD1. The germline gives CDR1 LGHDT, CDR2 YNNKEL (reference sequence). V was clipped by 5 bases and J by 8 bases; unmatched bases: 12. There are 16 residues in the CDR3. CDR3: CASSGDLGTGGDGYTF. The CDR3 DNA reads as TGTGCCAGCAGCGGAGACCTCGGGACAGGGGGCGACGGCTACACCTTC. Based on the CDR3 plus reference TRBV3-1 and TRBJ1-2, the full variable domain is DTAVSQTPKYLVTQMGNDKSIKCEQNLGHDTMYWYKQDSKKFLKIMFSYNNKELIINETVPNRFSPKSPDKAHLNLHINSLELGDSAVYFCASSGDLGTGGDGYTFGSGTRLTVV.

This clonotype was observed a few times. V gene TRBV3-1 combines with J gene TRBJ1-2; D remains ambiguous. This CDR3 is built from 15 residues. Germline CDR1 reads LGHDT; CDR2 reads YNNKEL (reference sequence). V lost 0 bases, J lost 5 bases, and 13 bases lay in between. The DNA of the CDR3 is TGTGCCAGCAGCCAAGATTTTGGAGGACCATATGGCTACACCTTC. Protein product: CASSQDFGGPYGYTF.

This clonotype has more than one count but fewer than ten. The V gene is TRBV29-1, the J gene TRBJ2-5; D ambiguous. This CDR3 is 14 amino acids long. V lost 5 bases, J lost 0 bases, and 13 bases lay in between. The germline V gene encodes CDR1 SQVTM and CDR2 ANQGSEA. CDR3 sequence (DNA): TGCAGCGTTCAGCAAGTAGGCTACCAAGAGACCCAGTACTTC. Amino acids: CSVQQVGYQETQYF.

V is TRBV18 and J is TRBJ2-3, with a possible D match to TRBD1 (7 bases). V dropped 6 bases and J dropped 6 bases, with 19 bases sitting between them. The CDR3 length is 15 residues. Germline V CDR1 and CDR2: KGHSH, LQKENI. The CDR3 region has the DNA TGTGCCAGCTCCCGGCGACAGGGAGGTACGGATACGCAGTATTTT. Amino acid sequence: CASSRRQGGTDTQYF. Variable domain in full (rest from reference TRBV18 and TRBJ2-3): NAGVMQNPRHLVRRRGQEARLRCSPMKGHSHVYWYRQLPEEGLKFMVYLQKENIIDESGMPKERFSAEFPKEGPSILRIQQVVRGDSAAYFCASSRRQGGTDTQYFGPGTRLTVL.

V and J are TRBV2 and TRBJ1-2, with D perhaps matching TRBD1 (6 bases). Per germline, CDR1 SNHLY and CDR2 FYNNEI. The CDR3 consists of 13 residues. V was shortened by 5 bases and J by 4 bases, with 11 bases between the two germline ends. The CDR3 reads CASSWTAGYGYTF. The CDR3 nucleotides are TGTGCCAGCAGTTGGACAGCAGGCTATGGCTACACCTTC.

The chain couples TRBV4-3 to TRBJ2-1; unclear D gene. The CDR3 is made up of 16 amino acids. Germline assignment: CDR1 LGHNA and CDR2 YSLEER. V lost 4 bases, J lost 8 bases, and 21 bases lay in between. Here the CDR3 DNA reads TGCGCCAGCAGCCTGATTTACCCACCCCTAAGCCATGAGCAGTTCTTC. It encodes CASSLIYPPLSHEQFF.

Worth noting for this clonotype: This could be a read error, since a much larger clone is one nucleotide away. J is TRBJ2-3 and V is TRBV29-1, with D perhaps matching TRBD1 or TRBD2 (6 bases each). Germline V CDR1 and CDR2: SQVTM, ANQGSEA. The CDR3 consists of 12 residues. CDR3 coding DNA: TGCAGCGTTGAGCGGGACACAGATACGCAGTGTTTT. It translates to CSVERDTDTQCF.

This clonotype occurred a few times. The chain uses TRBV9 and TRBJ2-5, with 7 bases identical to TRBD1. The V gene's germline CDR1 is SGDLS and CDR2 YYNGEE. The V segment lost 4 bases and the J segment 2 bases; nucleotides outside the gene matches: 11. This CDR3 region has 16 residues. CDR3: CASSPPRAGGQETQYF. The CDR3, as DNA: TGTGCCAGCAGCCCACCGCGGGCAGGGGGACAAGAGACCCAGTACTTC.

J is TRBJ1-1 and V is TRBV27; D not certain. CDR3 length equals 15 residues. Germline V gene lookup returns CDR1 MNHEY and CDR2 SMNVEV (reference sequence). V dropped 4 bases and J dropped 0 bases, with 12 bases sitting between them. CDR3 amino acids: CASSYQTQMNTEAFF. The CDR3 bases are TGTGCCAGCAGTTATCAAACACAAATGAACACTGAAGCTTTCTTT.

This chain joins TRBV4-3 and TRBJ1-1; tentatively, D is TRBD1 (5 bases). CDR1 is LGHNA and CDR2 is YSLEER in the germline V gene. V was trimmed by 0 bases and J by 2 bases, leaving 19 bases between them. The CDR3 contains 18 residues. The CDR3 loop is CASSQDPNHGGYNTEAFF. The DNA of the CDR3 is TGCGCCAGCAGCCAAGACCCCAATCATGGGGGTTATAACACTGAAGCTTTCTTT.

The genes are TRBV20-1 and TRBJ1-1; no definite D call. This CDR3 comprises 16 residues. The germline V gene has CDR1 DFQATT and CDR2 SNEGSKA (reference sequence). Trimming cost V 3 bases and J 0 bases, with 17 bases left between them. CDR3: CSASMDGMPMNTEAFF. The CDR3 DNA is TGCAGTGCTAGTATGGATGGGATGCCCATGAACACTGAAGCTTTCTTT.

This clonotype was counted between two and nine times. The gene calls are TRBV20-1 and TRBJ2-7; D unresolved. Germline V gene data show CDR1 as DFQATT and CDR2 as SNEGSKA (reference sequence). Trimming took off 3 bases at V and 6 bases at J, with 9 bases between the two ends. This CDR3 is 11 amino acids long. DNA for the CDR3: TGCAGTGCTAGTGGGTCCGTCGAGCAGTACTTC. It is translated as CSASGSVEQYF.

Comments on this clonotype: This could be a read error, since a much larger clone is one nucleotide away. The chain combines TRBV2 with TRBJ1-2; tentatively, D is TRBD1 (5 bases). Germline lookup yields CDR1 SNHLY and CDR2 FYNNEI. V gave up 2 bases and J gave up 8 bases, with 12 bases separating them. CDR3 length: 13 residues. In DNA form, the CDR3 reads TGTGCCAGCAGTGAAATAATCGGGGCAGGCTACACCTTC. Translation: CASSEIIGAGYTF.

This chain uses TRBV3-1 with TRBJ1-1, with D maybe TRBD1 (6 bases). V lost 7 bases, J lost 0 bases, and 12 bases lay in between. The V gene's germline CDR1 is LGHDT and CDR2 YNNKEL (reference sequence). The CDR3 has 14 residues. DNA of the CDR3: TGTGCCAGCAAAACGGGACATATGAACACTGAAGCTTTCTTT. The encoded protein is CASKTGHMNTEAFF. Complete variable domain (other parts from reference TRBV3-1 and TRBJ1-1): DTAVSQTPKYLVTQMGNDKSIKCEQNLGHDTMYWYKQDSKKFLKIMFSYNNKELIINETVPNRFSPKSPDKAHLNLHINSLELGDSAVYFCASKTGHMNTEAFFGQGTRLTVV.

The chain has TRBV28 and TRBJ2-3; TRBD1 aligns across 8 bases. Germline-derived CDR1 and CDR2 are MDHEN and SYDVKM. This CDR3 region has 16 residues. With 4 bases clipped from V and 2 bases from J, the junction kept 8 bases outside the gene matches. The CDR3 DNA sequence: TGTGCCAGCAGTTGGGGGGCGACAGGGGACACAGATACGCAGTATTTT. This gives the protein CASSWGATGDTDTQYF.

This rearrangement joins TRBV4-1 to TRBJ2-7, with D perhaps TRBD1 (5 bases). Germline V CDR1 and CDR2: MGHRA, YSYEKL. Trimming left V 9 bases short and J 4 bases short, with 10 bases between. There are 11 residues in the CDR3. The CDR3 nucleotides read TGCGCCAGGACAGACGGTTACGAGCAGTACTTC. Translated, it gives CARTDGYEQYF.

The gene calls are TRBV5-1 and TRBJ2-5, with 9 bases lining up with TRBD1. Looked up from germline, CDR1 is SGHRS and CDR2 is YFSETQ. The CDR3 covers 14 residues. The ends lost 0 bases at V and 11 bases at J; junction bases unmatched: 8. The CDR3 region is CASSLDRGRFEQYF. The CDR3 DNA follows: TGCGCCAGCAGCTTGGACAGGGGGCGTTTTGAGCAGTACTTC.

The J gene is TRBJ2-1, the V gene TRBV9, with TRBD1 as a possible D gene (6 bases). This CDR3 spans 15 amino acids. The germline V gene encodes CDR1 SGDLS and CDR2 YYNGEE. Trimming left V 7 bases short and J 4 bases short, with 18 bases between. The CDR3 DNA sequence: TGTGCCAGCGGGGGCCGGACCACACATTACAATGAGCAGTTCTTC. This sequence encodes CASGGRTTHYNEQFF.